This T cell receptor (beta chain) was sequenced during a study of blood T cell repertoires in COVID-19. Whole-study context: PBMCs, B-cell-depleted T cells, or T cells provided the cDNA or gDNA that made up the material.

Allocation to cohorts depended on clinical history reported by the participants. Recovered participants had two consecutive negative NP/OP PCR tests, healthcare professional clearance, or symptom resolution. Original handling: Estimates of nucleated cell counts were drawn from the amplification of reference gene primers. The assay was immunoSEQ multiplex PCR, and TCRdb's table has in-frame clones only and misses some. Clone size and the V and J calls come from that table; the DNA yielded D and trimming. The data show more than 300,000 clones, approximately 89% seen once. This clone has only a few counts. V was pared by 6 bases and J by 3 bases, with 12 bases between. This CDR3 has 14 amino acids. CDR1 is LNHDA, CDR2 SQIVND, per germline (reference sequence).

Specimen: PBMCs or T cells enriched from blood (not recorded which). The clonotype originates from a woman aged 25 to 39 who had recovered from COVID-19. This chain links TRBV19 with TRBJ1-3; possible D gene TRBD1, 5 bases. The CDR3 region has the DNA TGTGCCAGTAGCTCGACAGTTGGTGGAAACACCATATATTTT. Its protein is CASSSTVGGNTIYF.